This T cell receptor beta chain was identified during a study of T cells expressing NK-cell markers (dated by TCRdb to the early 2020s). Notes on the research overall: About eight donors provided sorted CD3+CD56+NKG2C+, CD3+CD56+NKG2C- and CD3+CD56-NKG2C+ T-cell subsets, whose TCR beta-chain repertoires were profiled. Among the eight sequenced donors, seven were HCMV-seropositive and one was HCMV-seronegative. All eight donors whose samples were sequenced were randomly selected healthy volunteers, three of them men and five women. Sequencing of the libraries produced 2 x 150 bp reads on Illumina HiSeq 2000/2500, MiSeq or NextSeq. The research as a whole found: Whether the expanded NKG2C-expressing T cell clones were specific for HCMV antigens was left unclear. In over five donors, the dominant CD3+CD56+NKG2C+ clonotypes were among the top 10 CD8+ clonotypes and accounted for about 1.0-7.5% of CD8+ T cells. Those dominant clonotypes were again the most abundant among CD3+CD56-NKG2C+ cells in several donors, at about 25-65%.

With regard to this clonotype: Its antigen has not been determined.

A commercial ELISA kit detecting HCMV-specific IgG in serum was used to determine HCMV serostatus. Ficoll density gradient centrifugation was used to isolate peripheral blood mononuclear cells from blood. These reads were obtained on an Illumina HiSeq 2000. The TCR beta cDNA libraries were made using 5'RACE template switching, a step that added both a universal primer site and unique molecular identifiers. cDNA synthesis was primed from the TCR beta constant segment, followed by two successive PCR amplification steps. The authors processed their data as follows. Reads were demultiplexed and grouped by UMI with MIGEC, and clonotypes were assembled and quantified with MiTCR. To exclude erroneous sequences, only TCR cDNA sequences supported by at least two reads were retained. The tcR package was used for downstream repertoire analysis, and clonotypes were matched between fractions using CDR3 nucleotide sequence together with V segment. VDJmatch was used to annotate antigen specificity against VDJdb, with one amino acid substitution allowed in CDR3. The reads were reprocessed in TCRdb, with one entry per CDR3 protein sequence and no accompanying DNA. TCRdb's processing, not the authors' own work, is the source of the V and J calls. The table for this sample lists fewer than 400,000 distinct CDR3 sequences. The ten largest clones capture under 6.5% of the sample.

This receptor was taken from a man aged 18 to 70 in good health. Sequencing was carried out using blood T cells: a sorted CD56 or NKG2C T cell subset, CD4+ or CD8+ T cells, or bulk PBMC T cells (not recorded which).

The CDR3 amino acid sequence is: CASSWSAYNEQFF. Recombination connected TRBV11-2 to TRBJ2-1. From the cysteine through the phenylalanine, the CDR3 covers 13 amino acids. The record lacks a DNA sequence. CDR1 and CDR2 (SGHAT, FQNNGV) derive from the germline V gene.